The clone carrying this TCR beta chain occurred many times. The antigen is unknown. Patients were aged 18 to 65, had disease duration under 2 months, and had newly diagnosed hyperthyroidism. The study left out patients who had uncontrolled infection, other autoimmune disease, pregnancy or lactation. The CDR3 covers 15 residues. V was pared by 6 bases and J by 1 base, with 7 bases of the junction left unmatched. Germline loops: CDR1 MDHEN, CDR2 SYDVKM. What was amplified from RNA transcripts were TCR beta CDR3 regions. HTBI primers were used for first-round RT-PCR of the TCR CDR3. TCRdb redid the calling of the multiplex PCR reads with MiXCR, one entry per CDR3 protein. The sample has about 180,000 distinct CDR3 sequences, about a sixth seen once. This sample was included in a study of T cells in Graves' hyperthyroidism and ophthalmopathy. Study-level findings and limits: Blood shared most expanded thyroid clonotypes above 0.001.

Sequenced input: blood. This chain links TRBV28 with TRBJ2-7; 9 bases align to TRBD1. The receptor's source is a woman between 50 and 59 years old with Graves' hyperthyroidism. CDR3 nucleotides: TGTGCCAGCAGCGAAGGGACAGGGTATTCCTACGAGCAGTACTTC. Translated, it gives CASSEGTGYSYEQYF.